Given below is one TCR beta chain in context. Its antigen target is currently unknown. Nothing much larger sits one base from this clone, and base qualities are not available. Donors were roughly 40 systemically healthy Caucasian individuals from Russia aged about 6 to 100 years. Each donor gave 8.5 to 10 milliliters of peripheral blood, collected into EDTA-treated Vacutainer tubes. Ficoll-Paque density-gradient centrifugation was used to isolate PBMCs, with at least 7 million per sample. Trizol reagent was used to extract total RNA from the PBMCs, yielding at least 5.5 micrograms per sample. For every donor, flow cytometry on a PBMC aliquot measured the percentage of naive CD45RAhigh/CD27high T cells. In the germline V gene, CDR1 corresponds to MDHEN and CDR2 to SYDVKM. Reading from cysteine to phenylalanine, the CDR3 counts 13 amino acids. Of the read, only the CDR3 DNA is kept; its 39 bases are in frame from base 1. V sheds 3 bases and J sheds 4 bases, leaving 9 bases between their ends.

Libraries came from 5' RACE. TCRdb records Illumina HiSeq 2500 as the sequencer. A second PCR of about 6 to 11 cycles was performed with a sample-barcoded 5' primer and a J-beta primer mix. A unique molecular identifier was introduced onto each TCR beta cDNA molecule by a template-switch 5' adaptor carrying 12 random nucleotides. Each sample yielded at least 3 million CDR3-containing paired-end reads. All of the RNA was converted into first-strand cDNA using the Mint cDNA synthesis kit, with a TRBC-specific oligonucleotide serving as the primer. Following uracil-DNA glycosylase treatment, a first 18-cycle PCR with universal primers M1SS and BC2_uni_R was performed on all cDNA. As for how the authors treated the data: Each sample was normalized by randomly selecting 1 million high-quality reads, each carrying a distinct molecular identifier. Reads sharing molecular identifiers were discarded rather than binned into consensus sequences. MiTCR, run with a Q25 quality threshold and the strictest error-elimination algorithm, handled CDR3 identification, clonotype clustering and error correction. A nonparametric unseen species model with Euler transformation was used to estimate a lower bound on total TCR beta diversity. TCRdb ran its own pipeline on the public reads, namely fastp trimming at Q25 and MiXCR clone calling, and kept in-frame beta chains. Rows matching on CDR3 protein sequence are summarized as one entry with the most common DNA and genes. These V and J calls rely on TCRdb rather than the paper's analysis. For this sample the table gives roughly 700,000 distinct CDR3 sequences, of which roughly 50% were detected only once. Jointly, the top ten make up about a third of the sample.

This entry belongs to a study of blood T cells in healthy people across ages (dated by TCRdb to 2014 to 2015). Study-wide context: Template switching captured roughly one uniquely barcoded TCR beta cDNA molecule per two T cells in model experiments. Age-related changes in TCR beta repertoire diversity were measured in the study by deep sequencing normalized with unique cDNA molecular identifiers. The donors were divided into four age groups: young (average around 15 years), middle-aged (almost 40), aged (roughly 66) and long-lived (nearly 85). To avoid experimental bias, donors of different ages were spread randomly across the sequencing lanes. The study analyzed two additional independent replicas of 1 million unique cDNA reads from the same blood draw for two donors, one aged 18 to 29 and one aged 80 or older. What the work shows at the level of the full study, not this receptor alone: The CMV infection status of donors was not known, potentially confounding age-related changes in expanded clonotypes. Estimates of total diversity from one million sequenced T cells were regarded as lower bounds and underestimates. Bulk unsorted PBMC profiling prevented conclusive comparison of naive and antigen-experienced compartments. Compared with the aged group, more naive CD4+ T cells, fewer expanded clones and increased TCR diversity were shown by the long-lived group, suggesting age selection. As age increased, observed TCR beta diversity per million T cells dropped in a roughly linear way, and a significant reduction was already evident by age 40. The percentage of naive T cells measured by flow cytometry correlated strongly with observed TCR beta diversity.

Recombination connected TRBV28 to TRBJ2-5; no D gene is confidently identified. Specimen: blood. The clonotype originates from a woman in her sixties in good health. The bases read TGTGCCAGCAGTTTGGGTGGCCCAGAGACCCAGTACTTC. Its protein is CASSLGGPETQYF.